Here is one TCR beta chain with its context. Measured with immunoSEQ multiplex PCR; TCRdb has only the in-frame clones, and not every one. The sample lists about 200,000 clones; 70% to 90% were seen once. The source of the sample is a study of blood T cell repertoires in COVID-19. Study information: The United States, Italy and Spain provided the acute and convalescent COVID-19 samples.

Germline CDR1 and CDR2: SNHLY and FYNNEI. The CDR3 consists of 16 residues. J was trimmed by 8 bases and V by 7 bases; bases with no gene match: 13. This TCR derives from a man aged 18 to 30 with active or convalescent COVID-19. V usage is TRBV2 and J usage is TRBJ1-4, with TRBD1 matching over 10 bases. The specimen was peripheral blood. CDR3 nucleotide sequence: TGTGCCAGCATTTTAGACAGGGGGCGTCTTCGGGAAAAACTGTTTTTT. This translates into CASILDRGRLREKLFF.